This T cell receptor (beta chain) was obtained from a study of T cells in Graves' hyperthyroidism and ophthalmopathy. This CDR3 spans 15 amino acids. CDR1 SGHAT and CDR2 FQNNGV come from the germline V gene. V was shortened by 2 bases and J by 0 bases, with 11 bases between the two germline ends. The CDR3 regions of TCR beta were amplified from RNA transcripts. The HTBI primer set served for first-round RT-PCR of the TCR CDR3. From the multiplex PCR reads, TCRdb called clonotypes with MiXCR, one entry per CDR3 protein. The sample comprises under 350,000 distinct CDR3 sequences, less than 30% of which are singletons, and about 30% rests with the top ten. This clonotype was seen at least ten times.

The TCR was taken from a man aged 40-50 years with Graves' hyperthyroidism that later progressed to Graves' ophthalmopathy. V gene TRBV11-2 combines with J gene TRBJ2-7; perhaps TRBD2 as D (5 bases). What was sequenced was blood. For the CDR3, the DNA is TGTGCCAGCAGCTTAAATAGCGAGAGCTCCTACGAGCAGTACTTC. As protein: CASSLNSESSYEQYF.